The 10 T cell receptor beta chains in this list originate from one sample, sequenced in a study of T cells in localized non-small cell lung cancer. Method: immunoSEQ multiplex PCR; TCRdb's copy keeps in-frame clones and lacks some. Among 5,500 or so clones listed, under 60% were seen once. The sample in question was lymph node tissue, obtained before any cancer treatment. These receptors originate from a male donor at least 60 years old with stage I squamous cell lung carcinoma.

The rearrangement uses TRBV18 and TRBJ1-1; D is uncertain. The CDR3 is 13 amino acids. Trimming cost V 3 bases and J 3 bases, with 8 bases left between them. CDR1 and CDR2 (germline): KGHSH, LQKENI. The CDR3 here is CASSPGLDTEAFF. Here the CDR3 DNA reads TGTGCCAGCTCACCGGGGTTGGACACTGAAGCTTTCTTT.

The chain links TRBV6-8 to TRBJ1-1, with TRBD1 identical over 9 bases. CDR3 length: 13 residues. Unmatched junction bases numbered 9, after V lost 5 bases and J lost 11 bases. Germline V gives CDR1 MNHGY, CDR2 SAAAGT. The CDR3, as DNA: TGTGCCAGCAGTATCCGACAGGGGGTGACGGCTTTCTTT. Translated, it gives CASSIRQGVTAFF.

The chain employs TRBV28 and TRBJ2-4; D may be TRBD1 (6 bases). V lost 5 bases and J 0 bases, leaving 23 bases between the germline ends. The CDR3 is made up of 19 amino acids. CDR1 is MDHEN, CDR2 SYDVKM, per germline. CDR3 sequence (DNA): TGTGCCAGCAGTAAACAGGGTTACGGGCCTTGGATAGCCAAAAACATTCAGTACTTC. Its translation is CASSKQGYGPWIAKNIQYF.

This clone was found a few times. One end of the junction fails to match germline, which may point to a read error. This rearrangement joins TRBV9 to TRBJ1-3; TRBD1 matches at 8 bases. There are 17 residues in the CDR3. Looked up from germline, CDR1 is SGDLS and CDR2 is YYNGEE. The CDR3 sequence: CANSEGATGGSGNTIYF. CDR3 nucleotides: TGTGCCAACAGCGAAGGAGCAACAGGGGGGTCTGGAAACACCATATATTTT.

The chain has TRBV19 and TRBJ2-1; D uncertain. This CDR3 is built from 16 residues. Germline V gene sequence: CDR1 LNHDA, CDR2 SQIVND (reference sequence). Trimming cost V 7 bases and J 7 bases, with 23 bases left between them. CDR3 nucleotides: TGTGCCAGTACTTTGAATCCGGGCCGGTTGAGGAATGAGCAGTTCTTC. It encodes CASTLNPGRLRNEQFF.

In this sample, this clone turned up a few times. The chain employs TRBV6-8 and TRBJ2-3, with D possibly TRBD2 on 6 matching bases. The germline V gene encodes CDR1 MNHGY and CDR2 SAAAGT. This CDR3 is built from 12 residues. Trimming left V 10 bases short and J 0 bases short, with 8 bases between. CDR3 amino acids: CAIGGSTDTQYF. Here the CDR3 DNA reads TGTGCCATCGGAGGGAGCACAGATACGCAGTATTTT.

The chain employs TRBV15 and TRBJ2-2; tentatively, D is TRBD2 (6 bases). The germline gives CDR1 LNHNV, CDR2 YYDKDF (reference sequence). The length of the CDR3 is 15 residues. Trimming shortened V by 3 bases and J by 5 bases, and 13 bases separated the two germline ends. CDR3 sequence: CATSSRRVRTGELFF. CDR3 sequence (DNA): TGTGCCACCAGCAGCAGGAGGGTGCGGACCGGGGAGCTGTTTTTT.

The chain employs TRBV19 and TRBJ1-5; D is unclear. From germline, CDR1 is LNHDA and CDR2 SQIVND (reference sequence). The V and J ends lost 2 bases and 1 base respectively, with 12 bases between them. CDR3 length equals 16 residues. CDR3 sequence: CASSIRPGRSNQPQHF. CDR3 DNA: TGTGCCAGTAGTATACGGCCAGGAAGGAGCAATCAGCCCCAGCATTTT.

This clone was observed a handful of times. The rearrangement links TRBV11-3 to TRBJ2-7, with 12 nucleotides matching TRBD1. J was trimmed by 3 bases and V by 1 base; bases with no gene match: 4. The CDR3 runs 16 residues. Looked up from germline, CDR1 is SGHNT and CDR2 is YENEEA. The CDR3 bases are TGTGCCAGCAGCTTAGGCGGGACAGGGGGCCTCTACGAGCAGTACTTC. Translation gives CASSLGGTGGLYEQYF.

The rearrangement joins TRBV15 to TRBJ2-1; possibly TRBD1 for D (5 bases). Germline assignment: CDR1 LNHNV and CDR2 YYDKDF (reference sequence). The V gene lost 5 bases and the J gene lost 1 base, with 15 bases spanning the gap. The CDR3 is made up of 16 amino acids. CDR3 region: CATSPRWGPSYNEQFF. CDR3 sequence (DNA): TGTGCCACCAGCCCTAGGTGGGGCCCGTCCTACAATGAGCAGTTCTTC.